This is a list of T cell receptor beta chains from one sample in a study of monozygotic twins with inflammatory bowel disease. No DNA is given; TCRdb re-called the 5' RACE reads and lists each CDR3 protein once. Its clone listing holds some 83,000 distinct CDR3 sequences. Sequences were obtained from blood. These TCRs come from a human donor with ulcerative colitis or Crohn's disease, or a healthy co-twin of an affected twin (not recorded which). The CDR3 runs from the conserved cysteine through the conserved F or W.

CDR3 | J | V
CATSEQGVPYNEQFF | TRBJ2-1 | TRBV5-1
CASSEGPTYEQYF | TRBJ2-7 | TRBV6-1
CSASLPGQGAREQYF | TRBJ2-7 | TRBV20-1
CASSLAAQVRTDTQYF | TRBJ2-3 | TRBV7-8
CASRVGTVGNSPLHF | TRBJ1-6 | TRBV2
CASSLGTSSGGGYTEAFF | TRBJ1-1 | TRBV5-1
CASSLDIRLEAFF | TRBJ1-1 | TRBV5-1
CASSSPAVESGSYNEQFF | TRBJ2-1 | TRBV7-6
CASSHHGGSSNQPQHF | TRBJ1-5 | TRBV3-1
CASSPFDSLNYEQYF | TRBJ2-7 | TRBV18
CASSLVVGSGETQYF | TRBJ2-5 | TRBV5-1
CASSLLILAAYNEQFF | TRBJ2-1 | TRBV5-8
CASSDNRGINEKLFF | TRBJ1-4 | TRBV5-4
CASSPGYNEQFF | TRBJ2-1 | TRBV5-6
CSASPGADNEQFF | TRBJ2-1 | TRBV20-1
CASSPWTGEAFF | TRBJ1-1 | TRBV4-1
CASSRQVNEKLFF | TRBJ1-4 | TRBV4-1
CSARGSGSTSTDTQYF | TRBJ2-3 | TRBV20-1
CAIQTGQRNNSPLHF | TRBJ1-6 | TRBV10-3
CASSPVRRTGQEETQYF | TRBJ2-5 | TRBV18
CASSFGETDTQYF | TRBJ2-3 | TRBV5-1
CASSLLLGQNEQYF | TRBJ2-7 | TRBV5-1
CASYSEDRVYEQYF | TRBJ2-7 | TRBV2
CASSDRYRGTYEQYF | TRBJ2-7 | TRBV6-1